In its sample, the clone carrying this T cell receptor (beta chain) was seen once. These data come from a study of T cell changes during pregnancy in multiple sclerosis. Per germline, CDR1 SGHTS and CDR2 YDEGEE. V was trimmed by 0 bases and J by 1 base, leaving 10 bases between them. This CDR3 spans 15 amino acids. The table came from immunoSEQ multiplex PCR; TCRdb's copy has only in-frame clones and leaves some out. The data hold over 50,000 clones, with approximately 85% observed a single time. The gene calls are TRBV5-8 and TRBJ1-1; perhaps TRBD1 as D (6 bases). The TCR sequence derives from a female donor with multiple sclerosis, enrolled in a pregnancy study. The input for sequencing was peripheral blood, taken in the first trimester of pregnancy. Here the CDR3 reads CASSLEDRPNTEAFF. CDR3 DNA: TGTGCCAGCAGCTTGGAGGACAGACCGAACACTGAAGCTTTCTTT.